What follows are 2 T cell receptor beta chains derived from one specimen sequenced in a study of graft-versus-host responses after intestinal transplantation. No antigen has been assigned to these receptors. The assay was immunoSEQ multiplex PCR, and TCRdb's table has in-frame clones only and misses some. Of 85,000 to 110,000 clones detected, 93% appear once; the ten largest clones hold roughly 1%. The sample consisted of unstimulated CD8+ T cells sorted from spleen or lymph node cells, taken before intestinal transplant. Receptors were obtained from a human donor who received an intestinal transplant.

V is TRBV9 and J is TRBJ2-3; TRBD2 agrees at 10 bases. V lost 3 bases and J lost 6; bases outside the gene matches: 7. Per the germline V gene, CDR1 is SGDLS and CDR2 is YYNGEE. The CDR3 is 15 residues long. The CDR3 reads CASSGERGGPDTQYF. For the CDR3, the DNA is TGTGCCAGCAGCGGGGAGCGGGGGGGCCCGGATACGCAGTATTTT.

This chain joins TRBV11-2 and TRBJ1-1, with D tentatively TRBD1 (5 bases). The CDR3 totals 14 residues. Germline V CDR1 and CDR2: SGHAT, FQNNGV. The V end lost 1 base, the J end lost 5 bases, and 11 bases lay between the germline ends. CDR3 sequence: CASSLAKGWTEAFF. For the CDR3, the DNA is TGTGCCAGCAGCTTAGCAAAGGGGTGGACTGAAGCTTTCTTT. Variable domain in full (rest from reference TRBV11-2 and TRBJ1-1): EAGVAQSPRYKIIEKRQSVAFWCNPISGHATLYWYQQILGQGPKLLIQFQNNGVVDDSQLPKDRFSAERLKGVDSTLKIQPAKLEDSAVYLCASSLAKGWTEAFFGQGTRLTVV.